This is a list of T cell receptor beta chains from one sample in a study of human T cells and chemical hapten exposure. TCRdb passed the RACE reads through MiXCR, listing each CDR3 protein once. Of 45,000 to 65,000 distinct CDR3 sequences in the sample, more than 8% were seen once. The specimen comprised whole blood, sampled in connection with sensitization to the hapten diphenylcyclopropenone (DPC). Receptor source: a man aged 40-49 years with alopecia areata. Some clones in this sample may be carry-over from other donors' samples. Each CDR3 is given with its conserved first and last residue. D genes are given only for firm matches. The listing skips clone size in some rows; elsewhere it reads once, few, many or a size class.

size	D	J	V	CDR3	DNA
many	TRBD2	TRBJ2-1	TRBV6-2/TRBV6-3	CASRVEGGLDEQFF	TGTGCCAGCAGGGTAGAGGGAGGGCTTGATGAGCAGTTCTTC
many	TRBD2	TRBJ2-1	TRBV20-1	CSANAGTSSYNEQFF	TGCAGTGCTAACGCCGGGACTAGCTCCTACAATGAGCAGTTCTTC
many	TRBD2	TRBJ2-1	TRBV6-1	CASSEAPGTTYNEQFF	TGTGCCAGCAGTGAAGCTCCCGGGACTACCTACAATGAGCAGTTCTTC
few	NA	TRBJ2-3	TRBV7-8	CASSLVRLPDTQYF	TGTGCCAGCAGCTTAGTGCGACTCCCAGATACGCAGTATTTT
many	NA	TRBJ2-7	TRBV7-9	CASSTDSYEQYF	TGTGCCAGCAGCACGGACAGCTACGAGCAGTACTTC
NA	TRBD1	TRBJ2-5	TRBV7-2	CASSLARTGKETQYF	TGTGCCAGCAGCTTGGCCCGGACAGGGAAAGAGACCCAGTACTTC
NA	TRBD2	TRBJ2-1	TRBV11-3	CASKGGRAVNEQFF	TGTGCCAGCAAGGGCGGGAGGGCCGTCAATGAGCAGTTCTTC
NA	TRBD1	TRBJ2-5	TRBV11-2	CASSPGQGRQETQYF	TGTGCCAGCAGCCCCGGACAGGGGCGACAAGAGACCCAGTACTTC
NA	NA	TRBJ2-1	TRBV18	CASSPTGYKFF	TGTGCCAGCTCACCAACGGGTTACAAGTTCTTC
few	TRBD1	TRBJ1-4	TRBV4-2	CASSQEGTGSFEKLFF	TGTGCCAGCAGCCAAGAAGGGACAGGGTCTTTTGAAAAACTGTTTTTT
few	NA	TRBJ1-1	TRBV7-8	CASSLFPNTEAFF	TGTGCCAGCAGCCTGTTCCCGAACACTGAAGCTTTCTTT
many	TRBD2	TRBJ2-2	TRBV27	CASSLAREGTGELFF	TGTGCCAGCAGTTTAGCCAGGGAGGGCACCGGGGAGCTGTTTTTT
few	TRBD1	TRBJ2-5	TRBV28	CASSTGVETQYF	TGTGCCAGCAGTACAGGGGTAGAGACCCAGTACTTC
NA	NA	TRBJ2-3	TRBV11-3	CASSLDTGVGTDTQYF	TGTGCCAGCAGCTTAGACACGGGAGTGGGCACAGATACGCAGTATTTT
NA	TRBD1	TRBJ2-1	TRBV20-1	CSARKQGAAYNEQFF	TGCAGTGCTAGAAAACAGGGGGCGGCCTACAATGAGCAGTTCTTC
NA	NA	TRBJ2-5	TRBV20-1	CSARGRGRQETQYF	TGCAGTGCTAGAGGACGGGGAAGGCAAGAGACCCAGTACTTC
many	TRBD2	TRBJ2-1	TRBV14	CASSPKQREGLGNEQFF	TGTGCCAGCAGCCCCAAACAGCGGGAGGGCCTGGGCAATGAGCAGTTCTTC
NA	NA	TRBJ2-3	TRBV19	CASSPSGAATTQYF	TGTGCCAGTAGTCCCTCTGGGGCAGCGACTACGCAGTATTTT
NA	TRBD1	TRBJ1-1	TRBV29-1	CSVEETGGITEAFF	TGCAGCGTTGAAGAGACAGGGGGCATCACTGAAGCTTTCTTT
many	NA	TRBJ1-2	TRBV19	CASSPGQLMGGYTF	TGTGCCAGTAGTCCGGGCCAGCTCATGGGAGGCTACACCTTC
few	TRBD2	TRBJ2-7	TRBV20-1	CSAKYGTSAAYEQYF	TGCAGTGCCAAATACGGGACTAGCGCCGCCTACGAGCAGTACTTC
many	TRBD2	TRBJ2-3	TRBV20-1	CSARRGADTQYF	TGCAGTGCTAGGCGGGGGGCAGATACGCAGTATTTT
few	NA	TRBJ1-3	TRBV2	CASSPKRNTIYF	TGTGCCAGCAGTCCTAAAAGAAACACCATATATTTT
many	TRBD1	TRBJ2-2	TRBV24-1	CATSSTRSTGSTGELFF	TGTGCCACCAGTAGTACACGGTCGACAGGGAGTACCGGGGAGCTGTTTTTT
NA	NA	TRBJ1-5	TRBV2	CASTLGGQPQHF	TGTGCCAGCACCCTAGGGGGTCAGCCCCAGCATTTT
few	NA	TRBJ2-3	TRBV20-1	CSGGVADTQYF	TGCAGTGGTGGGGTCGCAGATACGCAGTATTTT